Below, 3 T cell receptor beta chains from the same sample are listed, as sequenced in a study of CD8 T cells in ankylosing spondylitis. TCRdb independently ran MiXCR on the 5' RACE reads; one entry per CDR3 protein. Seen here are 200,000 to 300,000 distinct CDR3 sequences, roughly a quarter observed once, and the top ten hold 0.6% to 0.75%. What was sequenced was blood, either unsorted or a sorted T cell fraction (not recorded which). The receptors derive from a male donor with ankylosing spondylitis or in good health (not recorded which).

This clonotype was observed at least ten times. J is TRBJ2-1 and V is TRBV20-1; 11 bases agree with TRBD1. The CDR3 has 14 residues. V trimming: 5 bases; J trimming: 6 bases; junction bases outside the gene matches: 6. Germline CDR1 is DFQATT and CDR2 is SNEGSKA (reference sequence). The CDR3 loop reads CSAAQDRGPNEQFF. CDR3 sequence (DNA): TGCAGTGCTGCCCAGGACAGGGGGCCCAATGAGCAGTTCTTC.

The V gene is TRBV20-1, the J gene TRBJ1-1, with D possibly being TRBD1 (5 bases). This CDR3 contains 12 residues. Germline V CDR1 and CDR2: DFQATT, SNEGSKA (reference sequence). V lost 7 bases and J 4 bases, leaving 13 bases between the germline ends. The CDR3 loop reads CSGQRGITEAFF. In DNA, the CDR3 is TGCAGTGGCCAGCGGGGGATCACTGAAGCTTTCTTT.

This clonotype was observed at least ten times. The J gene is TRBJ2-5, the V gene TRBV7-9; no clear D. Germline loops: CDR1 SEHNR, CDR2 FQNEAQ (reference sequence). V was cut by 5 bases and J by 1 base, with 14 bases left in between. The CDR3 is 15 amino acids. This chain's CDR3 is CASSRLGPSQETQYF. DNA of the CDR3: TGTGCCAGCAGCCGTCTCGGACCGAGCCAAGAGACCCAGTACTTC.